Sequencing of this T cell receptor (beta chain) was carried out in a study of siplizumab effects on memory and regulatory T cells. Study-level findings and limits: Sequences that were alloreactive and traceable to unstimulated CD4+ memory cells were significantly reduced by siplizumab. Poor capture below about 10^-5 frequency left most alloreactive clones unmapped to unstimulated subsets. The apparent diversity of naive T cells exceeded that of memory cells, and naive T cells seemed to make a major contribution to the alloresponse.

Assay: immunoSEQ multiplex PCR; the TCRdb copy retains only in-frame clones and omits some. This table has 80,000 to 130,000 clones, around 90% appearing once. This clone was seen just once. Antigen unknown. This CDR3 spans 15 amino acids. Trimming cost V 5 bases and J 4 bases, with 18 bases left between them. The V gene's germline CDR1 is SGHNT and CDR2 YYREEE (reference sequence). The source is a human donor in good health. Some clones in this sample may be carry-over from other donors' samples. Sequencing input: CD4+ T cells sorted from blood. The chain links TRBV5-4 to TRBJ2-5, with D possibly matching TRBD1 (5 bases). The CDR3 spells CASRRTQGSGETQYF. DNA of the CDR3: TGTGCCAGCAGACGCACCCAGGGATCCGGAGAGACCCAGTACTTC.